This T cell receptor beta chain was captured in a study of T cells in narcolepsy. Study overall: Enrolled donors included narcolepsy type 1 or type 2 patients and healthy controls. Study-wide results and caveats: Autoreactive HCRT-specific and TRIB2-specific clonotypes were marked in same-patient CSF-versus-blood CD4+ comparisons.

Details on this clone: Its antigen remains unidentified.

The protocol was immunoSEQ multiplex PCR, while the TCRdb copy is restricted to in-frame clones and leaves out a portion. This table has tens of thousands of clones, 90% appearing once. The specimen sequenced was CD45RA- memory CD4+ T cells from PBMCs. The receptor was derived from a human donor with narcolepsy.

CDR3 amino acids: CASSFDRAGNTIYF. The CDR3 bases are TGTGCCAGCAGCTTCGACAGGGCCGGAAACACCATATATTTT. The chain employs TRBV5-6 and TRBJ1-3, with 7 bases lining up with TRBD1. V lost 2 bases to trimming and J lost 4 bases; unmatched junction nucleotides: 3. This CDR3 contains 14 residues. Per germline, CDR1 SGHDT and CDR2 YYEEEE.